The next 28 T cell receptor beta chains were all read from a single sample in a study of T-cell reconstitution after alpha-beta-depleted transplantation in children. For TCRbeta, the library was prepared with unique molecular identifiers. TCRdb re-derived calls from the PCR reads in MiXCR, one entry per CDR3 protein. The data show over 90,000 distinct CDR3 sequences, about 6.8% seen once. Sequences were derived from PBMCs, sampled before TCRalphabeta/CD19-depleted stem cell transplant. The receptors here all came from a boy between 2 and 15 years old with acute lymphoblastic leukemia, due to receive a stem cell transplant.

A few counts support this clonotype. This chain connects TRBV9 to TRBJ2-1; TRBD2 matches 9 bases. This CDR3 contains 15 residues. From germline, CDR1 is SGDLS and CDR2 YYNGEE. The ends lost 0 bases at V and 7 bases at J; junction bases unmatched: 5. CDR3 nucleotide sequence: TGTGCCAGCAGCGTAGTGGATAGCGGGGGAAATGAGCAGTTCTTC. Translation gives CASSVVDSGGNEQFF.

This clonotype was counted only a few times. The chain recombines TRBV7-2 with TRBJ2-5; D unresolved. Germline-derived CDR1 and CDR2 are SGHTA and FQGNSA. Trimming took off 1 base at V and 4 bases at J, with 13 bases between the two ends. The CDR3 contains 15 residues. The CDR3: CASSLGGPVGETQYF. As DNA, the CDR3 is TGTGCCAGCAGCTTAGGAGGTCCCGTCGGAGAGACCCAGTACTTC.

The chain has TRBV20-1 and TRBJ2-1; tentative D call: TRBD1 (6 bases). The germline gives CDR1 DFQATT, CDR2 SNEGSKA (reference sequence). The CDR3 is made up of 13 amino acids. Trimming took off 5 bases at V and 8 bases at J, with 16 bases between the two ends. The chain's CDR3 is CSADQGNYDEQFF. CDR3 DNA: TGCAGTGCTGACCAGGGGAATTACGATGAGCAGTTCTTC.

The chain uses TRBV7-2 and TRBJ2-4, with D possibly being TRBD2 (5 bases). The ends were cut back, 5 bases at V and 5 bases at J, with 7 bases in the middle. CDR1 SGHTA and CDR2 FQGNSA come from the germline V gene. The CDR3 contains 12 residues. The CDR3 reads CASSALENIQYF. The CDR3 region has the DNA TGTGCCAGCAGCGCACTAGAAAACATTCAGTACTTC.

This clonotype was recorded many times. The chain recombines TRBV10-3 with TRBJ2-7; TRBD1 matches 8 bases. V shed 10 bases, J shed 1 base, and the junction held 3 bases outside the gene matches. Looked up from germline, CDR1 is ENHRY and CDR2 is SYGVKD. This CDR3 contains 12 residues. The chain's CDR3 is CATRQGSYEQYF. DNA for the CDR3: TGTGCCACCCGACAGGGGTCCTACGAGCAGTACTTC.

The chain is built from TRBV5-1 and TRBJ2-1, with D unresolved. Trimming cost V 1 base and J 3 bases, with 11 bases left between them. The germline CDR1 and CDR2 sequences are SGHRS and YFSETQ. There are 15 residues in the CDR3. The CDR3 nucleotides are TGCGCCAGCAGCTTGAGGCGGTGGGGCTACAATGAGCAGTTCTTC. This encodes CASSLRRWGYNEQFF.

This clonotype was observed at least ten times. This CDR3 reads CASSLVGGVYNEQFF. In DNA form, the CDR3 reads TGTGCCAGCAGTTTAGTAGGGGGAGTTTACAATGAGCAGTTCTTC. The rearrangement uses TRBV12-3 or TRBV12-4 and TRBJ2-1; possibly TRBD1 for D (6 bases). The CDR3 covers 15 residues. V was clipped by 1 base and J by 4 bases, with 11 bases between them.

The V gene is TRBV10-3, the J gene TRBJ1-5; the D is unclear. Germline values: CDR1 ENHRY, CDR2 SYGVKD. V shed 3 bases and J shed 0 bases, with 6 bases lying between them. This CDR3 spans 14 amino acids. CDR3 sequence: CAISDDFSNQPQHF. CDR3 sequence (DNA): TGTGCCATCAGTGATGACTTTAGCAATCAGCCCCAGCATTTT.

Ten or more counts support this clonotype. V gene TRBV5-6 combines with J gene TRBJ1-2; D remains ambiguous. V was trimmed by 3 bases and J by 4 bases, leaving 10 bases between them. Germline assignment: CDR1 SGHDT and CDR2 YYEEEE. There are 13 residues in the CDR3. The CDR3 region is CASSSGPVYGYTF. In DNA form, the CDR3 reads TGTGCCAGCAGCTCAGGACCGGTCTATGGCTACACCTTC.

This clonotype appeared many times. The chain recombines TRBV3-1 with TRBJ2-7; 7 bases are a match to TRBD2. The CDR3 spans 13 residues. V shed 1 base, J shed 6 bases, and the junction held 3 bases outside the gene matches. CDR1 and CDR2 (germline): LGHDT, YNNKEL (reference sequence). CDR3 bases: TGTGCCAGCAGCCAAGGCGGGAGCGCCGAGCAGTACTTC. It encodes CASSQGGSAEQYF.

This rearrangement joins TRBV20-1 to TRBJ1-2, with D hard to call. V lost 1 base, J lost 3 bases, and 3 bases lay in between. The V gene's germline CDR1 is DFQATT and CDR2 SNEGSKA (reference sequence). The CDR3 has 11 amino acids. CDR3 bases: TGCAGTGCTAGAGGGGACTATGGCTACACCTTC. Protein: CSARGDYGYTF.

This clonotype was picked up many times. The CDR3 DNA follows: TGTGCCAGCAGCCGCCGAGATAACAATGAGCAGTTCTTC. Amino acid sequence: CASSRRDNNEQFF. The rearrangement links TRBV6-2 or TRBV6-3 to TRBJ2-1; D call uncertain. There are 13 residues in the CDR3. CDR1 MNHEY and CDR2 SVGEGT come from the germline V gene. V was pared by 6 bases and J by 5 bases, with 11 bases between.

The rearrangement joins TRBV5-1 to TRBJ2-3; 7 bases fit TRBD1. Germline-derived CDR1 and CDR2 are SGHRS and YFSETQ. J lost 2 bases, V lost 4 bases, and 7 bases had no gene match. This CDR3 region has 15 residues. The CDR3 DNA reads TGCGCCAGCAGCCGGAAGGGGGCGAACACAGATACGCAGTATTTT. Amino acid sequence: CASSRKGANTDTQYF.

This clonotype was picked up a small number of times. The chain combines TRBV6-5 with TRBJ1-6; D is ambiguous. The length of the CDR3 is 12 residues. CDR1 is MNHEY and CDR2 is SVGAGI in the germline V gene. V was clipped by 4 bases and J by 9 bases, with 7 bases between them. CDR3 sequence (DNA): TGTGCCAGCAGTTTCTGGGGTTCACCCCTCCACTTT. Amino acid sequence: CASSFWGSPLHF.

In this sample, this clonotype turned up a few times. V gene TRBV19 combines with J gene TRBJ2-7; the D is unclear. The CDR3 totals 13 residues. CDR1 is LNHDA and CDR2 is SQIVND in the germline V gene (reference sequence). V was shortened by 0 bases and J by 7 bases, with 10 bases between the two germline ends. The CDR3 bases are TGTGCCAGTAGTATAGATCTTTCGGAAGAGCAGTACTTC. Amino acid sequence: CASSIDLSEEQYF.

This clonotype was seen at least ten times. J is TRBJ2-2 and V is TRBV7-2, with D perhaps assigned TRBD1 or TRBD2 (5 bases each). V shed 2 bases and J shed 4 bases, with 8 bases lying between them. The CDR3 totals 14 residues. Germline loops: CDR1 SGHTA, CDR2 FQGNSA. CDR3 coding DNA: TGTGCCAGCAGCTTACAGGGAGTCACCGGGGAGCTGTTTTTT. Residues: CASSLQGVTGELFF.

V is TRBV18 and J is TRBJ1-2; TRBD1 matches 9 bases. Germline lookup yields CDR1 KGHSH and CDR2 LQKENI. CDR3 length equals 13 residues. Losses at the gene ends were 0 bases for V and 14 bases for J; bases not matched to a gene: 7. The CDR3 DNA reads as TGTGCCAGCTCACCACCGGGACAGGGAGGTTTGACCTTC. This encodes CASSPPGQGGLTF.

This clonotype was counted between two and nine times. V gene TRBV19 combines with J gene TRBJ2-7; no reliable D call. V lost 4 bases to trimming and J lost 4 bases, with 14 bases between them. The CDR3 extends over 14 amino acids. Germline V lookup: CDR1 LNHDA, CDR2 SQIVND (reference sequence). CDR3 amino acids: CASSKGELGYEQYF. CDR3 coding DNA: TGTGCCAGTAGTAAGGGCGAATTGGGATACGAGCAGTACTTC.

This sequence joins TRBV28 and TRBJ1-4, with TRBD1 matching 8 bases. After removal of 3 bases from V and 6 bases from J, the junction contained 3 bases not matched to a gene. CDR1 MDHEN and CDR2 SYDVKM come from the germline V gene. This CDR3 has 14 residues. CDR3 nucleotides: TGTGCCAGCAGTTTCGGGACAGGTTATGAAAAACTGTTTTTT. This codes for CASSFGTGYEKLFF.

This clonotype was detected many times. The J gene is TRBJ2-7, the V gene TRBV28, with D possibly being TRBD1 or TRBD2 (6 bases each). Germline V gene lookup returns CDR1 MDHEN and CDR2 SYDVKM. The CDR3 loop spans 15 amino acids. V was trimmed by 7 bases and J by 2 bases, leaving 18 bases between them. The DNA of the CDR3 is TGTGCCAGCACCCTTGGCGGGACAAGGGCCTACGAGCAGTACTTC. Translating it yields CASTLGGTRAYEQYF.

This clonotype was counted at least ten times. The junction differs from germline at one of its ends, possibly a read error. J is TRBJ2-3 and V is TRBV7-7; D not resolved. Germline lookup yields CDR1 SSHAT and CDR2 FNYEAQ (reference sequence). The CDR3 sequence is 14 residues long. The DNA of the CDR3 is TGTGCTAGCAGCTTAGCAGCCGCTCCAGATACGCAGTATTTT. Amino acids: CASSLAAAPDTQYF.

The chain joins TRBV6-1 to TRBJ2-5; TRBD1 aligns across 8 bases. Trimming removed 4 bases from V and 1 base from J; junction bases left unmatched: 5. The germline V gene encodes CDR1 MNHNS and CDR2 SASEGT. The CDR3 consists of 15 residues. CDR3 sequence reads: CASSATGASQETQYF. In DNA form, the CDR3 reads TGTGCCAGCAGTGCGACAGGGGCCTCCCAAGAGACCCAGTACTTC.

This clonotype was detected only a few times. V gene TRBV20-1 combines with J gene TRBJ2-7, with TRBD1 matching over 9 bases. Germline assignment: CDR1 DFQATT and CDR2 SNEGSKA (reference sequence). This CDR3 is 15 amino acids long. After removal of 5 bases from V and 4 bases from J, the junction contained 12 bases not matched to a gene. CDR3 coding DNA: TGCAGTGCTGAGCCCCCCGGACAGGGGTGGTACGAGCAGTACTTC. Protein sequence: CSAEPPGQGWYEQYF.

This clonotype was detected ten times or more. The chain is built from TRBV5-6 and TRBJ2-1, with no clear D. The V gene's germline CDR1 is SGHDT and CDR2 YYEEEE. Trimming took off 0 bases at V and 12 bases at J, with 7 bases between the two ends. CDR3 size: 11 residues. The CDR3 here is CASSLDSLQFF. DNA for the CDR3: TGTGCCAGCAGCTTGGACAGTTTGCAGTTCTTC.

The rearrangement joins TRBV27 to TRBJ1-5; D is unresolved. Trimming removed 5 bases from V and 9 bases from J, with 14 bases in between. Germline V gene sequence: CDR1 MNHEY, CDR2 SMNVEV (reference sequence). The CDR3 extends over 13 amino acids. CDR3 nucleotides: TGTGCCAGCAGTGAAGGGTCGAGTCGGCCCCAGCATTTT. It is translated as CASSEGSSRPQHF.

This clonotype was detected a few times. The rearrangement links TRBV6-2 or TRBV6-3 to TRBJ2-7; D possibly corresponds to TRBD2 (5 bases). CDR3 length equals 15 residues. Germline V gene sequence: CDR1 MNHEY, CDR2 SVGEGT. Trimming took off 6 bases at V and 0 bases at J, with 15 bases between the two ends. The CDR3 region has the DNA TGTGCCAGCAGCAAGGAGGCAGGCCTCTCCTACGAGCAGTACTTC. This gives the protein CASSKEAGLSYEQYF.

This clonotype was found many times. V is TRBV7-2 and J is TRBJ2-2; TRBD1 agrees at 9 bases. CDR1 is SGHTA, CDR2 FQGNSA, per germline. The CDR3 is 14 amino acids. J lost 5 bases, V lost 6 bases, and 4 bases had no gene match. CDR3 sequence (DNA): TGTGCCAGCAGACCAGACAGGGGGACCGGGGAGCTGTTTTTT. This gives the protein CASRPDRGTGELFF.

This clonotype occurred many times. The chain joins TRBV12-3 or TRBV12-4 to TRBJ2-1; 7 nucleotides match TRBD2. This CDR3 spans 17 amino acids. The trim removed 5 bases at V and 2 bases at J, leaving 12 bases unmatched. The CDR3 sequence: CASSMNSGAAAYNEQFF. For the CDR3, the DNA is TGTGCCAGCAGTATGAACAGCGGGGCTGCGGCCTACAATGAGCAGTTCTTC.